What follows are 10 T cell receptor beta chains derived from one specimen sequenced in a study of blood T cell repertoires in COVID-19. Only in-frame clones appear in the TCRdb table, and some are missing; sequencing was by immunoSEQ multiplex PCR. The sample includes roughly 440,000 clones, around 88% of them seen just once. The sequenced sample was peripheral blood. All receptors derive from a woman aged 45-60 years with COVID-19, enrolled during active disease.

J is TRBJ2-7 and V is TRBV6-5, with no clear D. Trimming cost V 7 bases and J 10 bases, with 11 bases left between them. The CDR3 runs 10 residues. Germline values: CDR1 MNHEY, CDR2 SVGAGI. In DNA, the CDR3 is TGTGCCAGCACTCTACTGTATCAGTACTTC. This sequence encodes CASTLLYQYF.

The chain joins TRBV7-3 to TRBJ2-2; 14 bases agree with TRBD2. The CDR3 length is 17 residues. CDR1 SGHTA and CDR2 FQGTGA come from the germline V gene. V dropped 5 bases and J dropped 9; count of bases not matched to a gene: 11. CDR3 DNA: TGTGCCAGCAGCGGACTAGCGGGGGGAGACCGAGGCCGGGAGCTGTTTTTT. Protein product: CASSGLAGGDRGRELFF.

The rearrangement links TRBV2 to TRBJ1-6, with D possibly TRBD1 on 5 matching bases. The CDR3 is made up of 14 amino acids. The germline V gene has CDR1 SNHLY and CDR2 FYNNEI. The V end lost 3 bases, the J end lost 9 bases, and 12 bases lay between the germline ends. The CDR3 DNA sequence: TGTGCCAGCAGTGAGGAGGAGGGGACTTCACCCCTCCACTTT. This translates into CASSEEEGTSPLHF. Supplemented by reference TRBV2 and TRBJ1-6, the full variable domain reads EPEVTQTPSHQVTQMGQEVILRCVPISNHLYFYWYRQILGQKVEFLVSFYNNEISEKSEIFDDQFSVERPDGSNFTLKIRSTKLEDSAMYFCASSEEEGTSPLHFGNGTRLTVT.

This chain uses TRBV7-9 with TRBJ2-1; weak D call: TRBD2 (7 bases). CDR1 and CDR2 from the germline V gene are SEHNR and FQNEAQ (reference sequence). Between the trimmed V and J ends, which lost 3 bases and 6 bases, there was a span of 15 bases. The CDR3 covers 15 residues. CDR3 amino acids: CASSFRGGALNEQFF. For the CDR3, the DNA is TGTGCCAGCAGCTTCAGGGGAGGGGCCCTCAATGAGCAGTTCTTC.

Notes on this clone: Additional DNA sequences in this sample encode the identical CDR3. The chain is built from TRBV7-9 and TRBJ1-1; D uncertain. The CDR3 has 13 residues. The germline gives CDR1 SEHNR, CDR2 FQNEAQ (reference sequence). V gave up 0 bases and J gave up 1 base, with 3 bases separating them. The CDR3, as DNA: TGTGCCAGCAGCTTAGCCGGGAACACTGAAGCTTTCTTT. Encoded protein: CASSLAGNTEAFF.

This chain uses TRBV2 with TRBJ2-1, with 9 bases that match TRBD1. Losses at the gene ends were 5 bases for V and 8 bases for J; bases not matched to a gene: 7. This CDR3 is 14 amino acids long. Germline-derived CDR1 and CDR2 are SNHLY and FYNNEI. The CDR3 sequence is CASSRDRDKDEQFF. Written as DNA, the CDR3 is TGTGCCAGCAGTCGGGACAGGGATAAAGATGAGCAGTTCTTC.

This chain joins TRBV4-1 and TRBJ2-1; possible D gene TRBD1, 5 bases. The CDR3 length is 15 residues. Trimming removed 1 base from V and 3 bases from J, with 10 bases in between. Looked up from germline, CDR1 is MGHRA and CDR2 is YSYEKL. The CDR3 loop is CASSQGRVNYNEQFF. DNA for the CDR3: TGCGCCAGCAGCCAAGGCAGGGTAAACTACAATGAGCAGTTCTTC.

CDR3 sequence: CASSPSRLAETQYF. CDR3 DNA sequence: TGTGCCAGCTCACCCAGTAGACTAGCTGAGACCCAGTACTTC. This chain uses TRBV18 with TRBJ2-5, with 7 positions matching TRBD2. Germline lookup yields CDR1 KGHSH and CDR2 LQKENI. After removal of 3 bases from V and 5 bases from J, the junction contained 6 bases not matched to a gene. There are 14 residues in the CDR3.

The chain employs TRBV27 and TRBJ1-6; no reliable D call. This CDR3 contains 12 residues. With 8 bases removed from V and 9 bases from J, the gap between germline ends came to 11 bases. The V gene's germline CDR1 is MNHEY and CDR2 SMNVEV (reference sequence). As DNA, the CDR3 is TGTGCCAGCCGGGGAGGTGTTTCACCCCTCCACTTT. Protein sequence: CASRGGVSPLHF.

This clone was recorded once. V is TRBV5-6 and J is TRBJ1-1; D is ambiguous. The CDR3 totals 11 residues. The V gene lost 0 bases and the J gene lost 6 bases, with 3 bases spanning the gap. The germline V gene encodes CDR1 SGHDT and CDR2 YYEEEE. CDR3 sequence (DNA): TGTGCCAGCAGCTTGGGGCCTGAAGCTTTCTTT. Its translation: CASSLGPEAFF.